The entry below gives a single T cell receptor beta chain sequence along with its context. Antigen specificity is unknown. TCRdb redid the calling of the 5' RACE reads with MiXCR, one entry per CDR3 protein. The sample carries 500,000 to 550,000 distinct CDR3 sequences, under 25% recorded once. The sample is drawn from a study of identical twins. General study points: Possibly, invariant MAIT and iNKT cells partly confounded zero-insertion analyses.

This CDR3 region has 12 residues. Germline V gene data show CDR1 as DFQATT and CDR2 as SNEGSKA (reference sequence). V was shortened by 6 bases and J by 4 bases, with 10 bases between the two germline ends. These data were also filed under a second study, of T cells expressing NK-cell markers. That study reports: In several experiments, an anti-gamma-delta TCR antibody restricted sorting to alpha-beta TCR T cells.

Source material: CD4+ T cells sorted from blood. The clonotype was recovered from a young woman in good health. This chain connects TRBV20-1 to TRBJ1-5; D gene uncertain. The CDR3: CSAGSGNQPQHF. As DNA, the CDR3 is TGCAGTGCGGGGTCGGGGAATCAGCCCCAGCATTTT.